This T cell receptor beta chain is from a study of blood T cell repertoires in COVID-19 (dated by TCRdb to 2019 to 2021). Concerning the study at large: Samples from collaborators originated in the United States, Italy and Spain and spanned both the acute and convalescent phases of COVID-19. The prospective study material was composed of cDNA or gDNA derived from T cells, B-cell-depleted T cells, or PBMCs. Deeply sampled blood TCRbeta repertoires from subjects exposed to, actively infected with, or recovered from COVID-19 were included in the dataset. The repertoires were released in a freely available public database meant as a resource for research on the immune response to SARS-CoV-2. The samples were drawn from two sources: the first 160 participants of the ongoing ImmuneRACE study, and 1,254 subjects contributed by 6 global collaborators. Sample metadata almost always included a de-identified subject ID, COVID-19 status, age in years and sex. Where HLA class I and class II types were available, the types were taken from metadata supplied by the sample provider, not from assay-based typing. Broad study findings and their caveats: Clinical and demographic metadata were provided uncurated, with the amount varying by source and participant.

The collaborating institutions used their own protocols to collect whole blood in K2EDTA tubes. For TCRbeta analysis, collaborators shipped samples as frozen whole blood, isolated PBMCs, or DNA extracted from either of those sample types. Here V drops 1 base and J drops 6 bases, and the junction holds 5 bases not matched to any gene. Via the germline V gene, CDR1 is SGHDT and CDR2 YYEEEE. Spanning cysteine to phenylalanine, the CDR3 consists of 15 amino acids. The retained sequence is limited to the CDR3, 45 bases, with the frame set at the first base. The immunoSEQ Assay, a bias-controlled multiplex PCR, was used to amplify TCRbeta CDR3 regions from genomic DNA. The original methods were these. The number of nucleated cells in each sample was estimated from the amplification of reference gene primers within the assay. To quantify the absolute abundance of each unique TCRbeta CDR3 rearrangement, sequence reads were collapsed and filtered. For each sample, productive Simpson clonality was calculated by taking the square root of Simpson's diversity index across productive rearrangements. Sourced from immuneACCESS, this table was stored by TCRdb with only in-frame sequences that have V and J called. A share of the clones is absent; for the studies checked, an unresolved V gene accounts for under half, and the remainder has no known explanation. The DNA was the basis for D and trimming; V, J and clone size are from that table. This sample lists approximately 290,000 clones; around 89% were detected once. Around 0.84% of the sample is held by the ten biggest clonotypes.

As to this clone: Its target antigen remains unknown. Per-nucleotide qualities are absent, and no much larger clonotype sits a single base away.

The chain was built from TRBV5-6 and TRBJ2-2, and 8 junctional nucleotides match TRBD1. Specimen: peripheral blood. This TCR was sampled from a man aged 25 to 40 with acute or convalescent COVID-19. The CDR3 loop reads CASSLQGAEAGELFF. The DNA is as follows: TGTGCCAGCAGCTTGCAGGGGGCGGAGGCCGGGGAGCTGTTTTTT.